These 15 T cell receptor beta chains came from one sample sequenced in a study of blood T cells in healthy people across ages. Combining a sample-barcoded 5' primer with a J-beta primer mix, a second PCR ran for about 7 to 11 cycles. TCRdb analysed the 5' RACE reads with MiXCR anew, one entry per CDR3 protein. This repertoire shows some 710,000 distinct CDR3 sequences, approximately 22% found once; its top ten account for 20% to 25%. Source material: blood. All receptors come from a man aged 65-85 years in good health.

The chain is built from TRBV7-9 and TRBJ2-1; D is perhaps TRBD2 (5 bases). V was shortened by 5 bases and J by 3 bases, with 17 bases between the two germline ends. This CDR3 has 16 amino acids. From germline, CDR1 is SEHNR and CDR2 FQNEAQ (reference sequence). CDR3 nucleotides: TGTGCCAGCAGCATGCTCCTAGCAGTGGGCTACAATGAGCAGTTCTTC. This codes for CASSMLLAVGYNEQFF.

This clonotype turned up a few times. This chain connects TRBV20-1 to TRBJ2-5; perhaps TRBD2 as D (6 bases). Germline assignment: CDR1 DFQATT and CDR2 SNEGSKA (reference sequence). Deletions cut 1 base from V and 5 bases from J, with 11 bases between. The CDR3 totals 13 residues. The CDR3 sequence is CSARVWGRETQYF. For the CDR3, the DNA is TGCAGTGCTAGAGTATGGGGGAGGGAGACCCAGTACTTC.

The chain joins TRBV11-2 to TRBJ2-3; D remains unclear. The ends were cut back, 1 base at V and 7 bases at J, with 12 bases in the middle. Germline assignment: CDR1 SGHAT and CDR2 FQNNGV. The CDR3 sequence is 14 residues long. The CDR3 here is CASSLGVLGNTQYF. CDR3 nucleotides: TGTGCCAGCAGCTTAGGGGTCCTGGGCAATACGCAGTATTTT.

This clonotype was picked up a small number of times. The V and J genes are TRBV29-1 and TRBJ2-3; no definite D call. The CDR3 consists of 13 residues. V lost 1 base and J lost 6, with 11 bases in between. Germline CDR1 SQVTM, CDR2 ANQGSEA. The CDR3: CSVEGLEPDTQYF. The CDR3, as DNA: TGCAGCGTTGAAGGGCTAGAGCCGGATACGCAGTATTTT.

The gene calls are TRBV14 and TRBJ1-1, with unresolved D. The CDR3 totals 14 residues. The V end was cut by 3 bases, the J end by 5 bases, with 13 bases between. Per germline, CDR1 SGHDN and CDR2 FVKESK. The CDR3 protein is CASSQYREETEAFF. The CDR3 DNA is TGTGCCAGCAGCCAGTACAGAGAAGAAACTGAAGCTTTCTTT. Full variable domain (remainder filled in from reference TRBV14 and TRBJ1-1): EAGVTQFPSHSVIEKGQTVTLRCDPISGHDNLYWYRRVMGKEIKFLLHFVKESKQDESGMPNNRFLAERTGGTYSTLKVQPAELEDSGVYFCASSQYREETEAFFGQGTRLTVV.

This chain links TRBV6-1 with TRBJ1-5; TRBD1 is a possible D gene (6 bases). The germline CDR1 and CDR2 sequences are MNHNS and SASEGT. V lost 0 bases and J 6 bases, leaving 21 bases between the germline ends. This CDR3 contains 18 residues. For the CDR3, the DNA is TGTGCCAGCAGTGAAGCTTACCCTTCTAAGGGGGGCACTCAGCCCCAGCATTTT. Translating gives CASSEAYPSKGGTQPQHF.

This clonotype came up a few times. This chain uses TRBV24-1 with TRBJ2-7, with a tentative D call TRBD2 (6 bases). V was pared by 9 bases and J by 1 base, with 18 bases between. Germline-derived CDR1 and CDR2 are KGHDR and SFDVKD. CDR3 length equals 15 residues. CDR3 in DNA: TGTGCCACCCGGAAGGAGGGCAGGCCTTCCTACGAGCAGTACTTC. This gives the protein CATRKEGRPSYEQYF.

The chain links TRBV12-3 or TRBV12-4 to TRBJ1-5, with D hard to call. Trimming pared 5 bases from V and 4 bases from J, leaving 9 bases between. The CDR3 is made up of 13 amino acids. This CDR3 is CASSPINNQPQHF. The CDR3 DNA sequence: TGTGCCAGCAGTCCCATAAATAATCAGCCCCAGCATTTT.

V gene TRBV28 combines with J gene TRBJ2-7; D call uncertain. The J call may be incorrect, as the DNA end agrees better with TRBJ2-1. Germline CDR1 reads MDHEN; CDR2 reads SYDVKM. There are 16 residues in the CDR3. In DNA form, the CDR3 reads TGTGCCAGCAGTTTCCCTGGGAATTTTGGGAACAATGAGCAGTTCTTC. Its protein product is CASSFPGNFGNNEQFF.

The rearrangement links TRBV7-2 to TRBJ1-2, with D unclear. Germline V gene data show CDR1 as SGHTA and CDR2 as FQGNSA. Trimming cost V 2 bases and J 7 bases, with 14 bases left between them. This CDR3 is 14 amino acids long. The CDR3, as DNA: TGTGCCAGCAGCTTATCCGGGCCCTTGAGTGGCTACACCTTC. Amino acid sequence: CASSLSGPLSGYTF.

CDR3 sequence (DNA): TGCAGGGTACCAGGCCTCTCCTACAATGAGCAGTTCTTC. As protein: CRVPGLSYNEQFF. V and J are TRBV20-1 and TRBJ2-1; D gene unclear. From germline, CDR1 is DFQATT and CDR2 SNEGSKA (reference sequence). This CDR3 spans 13 amino acids.

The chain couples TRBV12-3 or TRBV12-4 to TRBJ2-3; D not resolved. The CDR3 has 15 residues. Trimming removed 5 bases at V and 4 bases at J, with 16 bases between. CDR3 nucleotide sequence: TGTGCCAGCAGTCCAAATCTTAGGCAGGCAGATACGCAGTATTTT. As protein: CASSPNLRQADTQYF.

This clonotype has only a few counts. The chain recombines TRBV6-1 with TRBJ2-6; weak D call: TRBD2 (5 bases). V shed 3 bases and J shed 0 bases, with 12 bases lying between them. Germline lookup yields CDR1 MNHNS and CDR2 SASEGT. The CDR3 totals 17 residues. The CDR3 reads CASSDAGQYSGANVLTF. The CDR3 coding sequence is TGTGCCAGCAGTGACGCGGGCCAATACTCTGGGGCCAACGTCCTGACTTTC.

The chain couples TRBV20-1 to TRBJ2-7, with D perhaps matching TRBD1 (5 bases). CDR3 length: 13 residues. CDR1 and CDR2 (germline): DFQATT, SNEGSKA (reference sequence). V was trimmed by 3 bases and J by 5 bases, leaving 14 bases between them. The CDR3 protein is CSASGQGTHEQYV. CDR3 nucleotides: TGCAGTGCTAGTGGGCAGGGTACCCACGAGCAGTACGTC.

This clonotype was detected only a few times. CDR3: CASSVNRGNSPLHF. The CDR3 DNA follows: TGCGCCAGCAGTGTGAACAGGGGGAATTCACCCCTCCACTTT. This chain connects TRBV10-2 to TRBJ1-6; 8 nucleotides match TRBD1. This CDR3 has 14 residues. Germline loops: CDR1 WSHSY, CDR2 SAAADI. With V trimmed by 4 bases and J by 7 bases, 3 bases remained unmatched.